Listed below are T cell receptor beta chains from one sample, sequenced in a study of blood T cells in healthy people across ages. TCRdb called the 5' RACE reads again in MiXCR, with one record for every CDR3 protein. The data contain more than 1,400,000 distinct CDR3 sequences, 40% to 50% of them seen just once; the ten biggest clones take up 6.5% to 10%. Specimen: blood. The receptors stem from a young woman in good health. The CDR3 runs from the conserved cysteine through the conserved F or W. D genes are given only for firm matches. Size is stated for part of the rows, as once, few or many counts, or as a class when the clone is expanded.

.	17	TRBD2	TRBV7-2	TRBJ2-1	CASSTNLAGVVHNEQFF	TGTGCCAGCAGCACAAATCTAGCGGGAGTTGTACACAATGAGCAGTTCTTC
.	12	.	TRBV9	TRBJ2-1	CASSRDFNEQFF	TGTGCCAGCAGTCGGGACTTCAATGAGCAGTTCTTC
.	16	.	TRBV7-9	TRBJ1-1	CASSESSNILGREAFF	TGTGCCAGCAGCGAATCTTCGAATATCTTAGGGCGGGAAGCTTTCTTT
.	14	TRBD1	TRBV20-1	TRBJ1-5	CSATTGGQDQPQHF	TGCAGTGCTACAACAGGGGGCCAGGATCAGCCCCAGCATTTT
few	12	.	TRBV20-1	TRBJ1-2	CSATGETYGYTF	TGCAGTGCTACAGGGGAGACTTATGGCTACACCTTC
.	14	.	TRBV20-1	TRBJ2-5	CSARTAGGQETQYF	TGCAGTGCTAGAACCGCCGGAGGCCAAGAGACCCAGTACTTC
.	14	TRBD2	TRBV12-3/TRBV12-4	TRBJ2-1	CASSQLADLNEQFF	TGTGCCAGCAGCCAACTAGCGGACCTTAATGAGCAGTTCTTC
.	14	.	TRBV20-1	TRBJ2-7	CSARNPSDSYEQYF	TGCAGTGCCCGAAACCCTAGCGACTCCTACGAGCAGTACTTC
.	15	.	TRBV2	TRBJ1-4	CASSEGAYQREKLFF	TGTGCCAGCAGTGAGGGGGCTTACCAAAGGGAAAAACTGTTTTTT
few	13	.	TRBV11-2	TRBJ1-6	CASSLALEGRIHF	TGTGCCAGCAGCTTAGCCCTCGAAGGTAGAATCCACTTT
.	16	.	TRBV20-1	TRBJ2-7	CSARDPGLKRSYEQYF	TGCAGTGCTAGAGACCCGGGCCTAAAACGCTCCTACGAGCAGTACTTC
.	13	.	TRBV29-1	TRBJ1-4	CSVEWQGSKKLFF	TGCAGCGTTGAATGGCAGGGAAGTAAAAAACTGTTTTTT
.	18	TRBD1	TRBV6-5	TRBJ2-3	CASSHYSPGTGYADTQYF	TGTGCCAGCAGTCACTATTCCCCCGGGACAGGGTATGCAGATACGCAGTATTTT
few	14	.	TRBV20-1	TRBJ2-7	CSALLRQPNYEQYF	TGCAGTGCCCTGCTACGCCAGCCCAACTACGAGCAGTACTTC
.	15	TRBD2	TRBV4-2	TRBJ2-5	CASSHYPGLEETQYF	TGTGCCAGCAGCCATTACCCGGGACTAGAAGAGACCCAGTACTTC
many	17	.	TRBV5-1	TRBJ2-1	CASSLGRGAGSYNEQFF	TGCGCCAGCAGCTTGGGACGAGGGGCCGGCTCCTACAATGAGCAGTTCTTC
.	13	.	TRBV7-2	TRBJ2-7	CASSLVGVHEQYF	TGTGCCAGCAGCTTAGTCGGGGTCCACGAGCAGTACTTC
.	13	.	TRBV10-3	TRBJ1-1	CATQAQGDTEAFF	TGTGCCACCCAGGCACAGGGAGACACTGAAGCTTTCTTT
.	14	TRBD2	TRBV6-2/TRBV6-3	TRBJ2-1	CASTLSGIVNEQFF	TGTGCCAGCACCCTTAGCGGGATAGTCAATGAGCAGTTCTTC
.	13	.	TRBV6-5	TRBJ1-2	CASSRADGYGYTF	TGTGCCAGCAGTAGGGCCGACGGCTATGGCTACACCTTC
.	16	TRBD1	TRBV12-3/TRBV12-4	TRBJ2-6	CASWGTGSSGANVLTF	TGTGCCAGCTGGGGGACAGGGAGCTCTGGGGCCAACGTCCTGACTTTC
few	13	TRBD1	TRBV20-1	TRBJ1-6	CSAHQGEGSPLHF	TGCAGTGCTCACCAGGGGGAAGGATCACCCCTCCACTTT